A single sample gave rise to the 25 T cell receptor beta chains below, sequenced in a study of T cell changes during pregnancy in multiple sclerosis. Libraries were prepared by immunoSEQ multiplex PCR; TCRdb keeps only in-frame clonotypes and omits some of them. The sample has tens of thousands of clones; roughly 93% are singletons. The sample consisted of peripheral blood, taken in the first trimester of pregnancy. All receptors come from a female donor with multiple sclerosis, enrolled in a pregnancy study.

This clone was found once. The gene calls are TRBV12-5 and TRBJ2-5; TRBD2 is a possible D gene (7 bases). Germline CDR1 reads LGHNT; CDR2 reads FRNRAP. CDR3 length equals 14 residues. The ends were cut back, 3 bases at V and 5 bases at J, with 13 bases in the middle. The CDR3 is CASGFRGARETQYF. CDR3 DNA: TGTGCTAGTGGTTTTCGGGGGGCCCGGGAGACCCAGTACTTC.

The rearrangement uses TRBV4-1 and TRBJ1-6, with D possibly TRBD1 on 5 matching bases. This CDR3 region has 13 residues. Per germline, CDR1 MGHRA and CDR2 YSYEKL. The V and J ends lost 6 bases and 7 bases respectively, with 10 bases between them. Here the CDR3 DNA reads TGCGCCAGCAGGGATCCAGGGAATTCACCCCTCCACTTT. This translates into CASRDPGNSPLHF.

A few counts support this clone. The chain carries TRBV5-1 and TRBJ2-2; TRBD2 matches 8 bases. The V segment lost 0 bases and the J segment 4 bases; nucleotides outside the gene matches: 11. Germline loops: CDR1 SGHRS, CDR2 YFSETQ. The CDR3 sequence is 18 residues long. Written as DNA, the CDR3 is TGCGCCAGCAGCTTGGCCCCCGCCGGGACTAGAGGCACCGGGGAGCTGTTTTTT. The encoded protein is CASSLAPAGTRGTGELFF.

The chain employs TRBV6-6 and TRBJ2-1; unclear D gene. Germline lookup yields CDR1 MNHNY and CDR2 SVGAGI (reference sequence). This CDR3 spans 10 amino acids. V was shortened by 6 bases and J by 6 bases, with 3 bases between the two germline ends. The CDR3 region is CASSGNEQFF. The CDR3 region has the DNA TGTGCCAGCAGCGGCAATGAGCAGTTCTTC.

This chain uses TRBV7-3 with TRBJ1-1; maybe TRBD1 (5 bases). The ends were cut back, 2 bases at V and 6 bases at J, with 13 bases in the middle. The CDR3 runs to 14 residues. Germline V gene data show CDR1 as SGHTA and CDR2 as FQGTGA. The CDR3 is CASSLGGSRAEAFF. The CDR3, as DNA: TGTGCCAGCAGCTTAGGAGGGTCCAGGGCTGAAGCTTTCTTT. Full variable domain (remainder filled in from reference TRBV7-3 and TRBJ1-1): GAGVSQTPSNKVTEKGKYVELRCDPISGHTALYWYRQSLGQGPEFLIYFQGTGAADDSGLPNDRFFAVRPEGSVSTLKIQRTERGDSAVYLCASSLGGSRAEAFFGQGTRLTVV.

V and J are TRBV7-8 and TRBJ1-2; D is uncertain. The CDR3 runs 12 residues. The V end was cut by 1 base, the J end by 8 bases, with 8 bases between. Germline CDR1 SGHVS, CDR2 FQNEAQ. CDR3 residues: CASSLGSGGYTF. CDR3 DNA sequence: TGTGCCAGCAGCTTAGGGTCGGGGGGCTACACCTTC. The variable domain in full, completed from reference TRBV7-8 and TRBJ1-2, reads GAGVSQSPRYKVAKRGQDVALRCDPISGHVSLFWYQQALGQGPEFLTYFQNEAQLDKSGLPSDRFFAERPEGSVSTLKIQRTQQEDSAVYLCASSLGSGGYTFGSGTRLTVV.

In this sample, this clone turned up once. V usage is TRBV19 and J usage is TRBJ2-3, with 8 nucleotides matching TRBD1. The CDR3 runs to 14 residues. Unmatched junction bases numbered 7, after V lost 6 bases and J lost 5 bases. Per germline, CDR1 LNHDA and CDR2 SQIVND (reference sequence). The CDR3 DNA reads TGTGCCAGTAGCCGGACAGGGTTTGGAGATACGCAGTATTTT. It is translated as CASSRTGFGDTQYF. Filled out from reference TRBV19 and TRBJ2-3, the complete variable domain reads DGGITQSPKYLFRKEGQNVTLSCEQNLNHDAMYWYRQDPGQGLRLIYYSQIVNDFQKGDIAEGYSVSREKKESFPLTVTSAQKNPTAFYLCASSRTGFGDTQYFGPGTRLTVL.

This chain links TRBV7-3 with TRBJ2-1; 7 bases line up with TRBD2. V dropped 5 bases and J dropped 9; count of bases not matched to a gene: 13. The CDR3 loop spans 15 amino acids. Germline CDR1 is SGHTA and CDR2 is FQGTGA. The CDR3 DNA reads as TGTGCCAGCAGCAAAACGGGGGGTAGTGGGCGTGAGCAGTTCTTC. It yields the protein CASSKTGGSGREQFF.

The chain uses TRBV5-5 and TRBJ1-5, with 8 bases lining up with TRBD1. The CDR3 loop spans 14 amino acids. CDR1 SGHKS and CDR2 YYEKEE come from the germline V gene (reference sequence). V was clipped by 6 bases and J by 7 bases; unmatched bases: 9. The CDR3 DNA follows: TGTGCCAGCAACCCGGACAGGGAAAGGCAGCCCCAGCATTTT. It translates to CASNPDRERQPQHF. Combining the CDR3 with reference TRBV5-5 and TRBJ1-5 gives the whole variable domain DAGVTQSPTHLIKTRGQQVTLRCSPISGHKSVSWYQQVLGQGPQFIFQYYEKEERGRGNFPDRFSARQFPNYSSELNVNALLLGDSALYLCASNPDRERQPQHFGDGTRLSIL.

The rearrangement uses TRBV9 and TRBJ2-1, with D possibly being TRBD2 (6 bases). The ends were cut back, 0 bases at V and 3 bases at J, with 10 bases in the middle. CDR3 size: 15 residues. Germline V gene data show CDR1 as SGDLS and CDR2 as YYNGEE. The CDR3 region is CASSVDGGYYNEQFF. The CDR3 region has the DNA TGTGCCAGCAGCGTAGACGGGGGTTACTACAATGAGCAGTTCTTC.

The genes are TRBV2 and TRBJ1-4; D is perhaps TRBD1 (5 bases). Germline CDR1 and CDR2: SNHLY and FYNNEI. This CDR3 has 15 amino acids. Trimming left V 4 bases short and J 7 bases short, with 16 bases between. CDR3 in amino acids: CASSGEDTIGEKLFF. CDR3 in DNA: TGTGCCAGCAGTGGAGAGGACACCATCGGTGAAAAACTGTTTTTT.

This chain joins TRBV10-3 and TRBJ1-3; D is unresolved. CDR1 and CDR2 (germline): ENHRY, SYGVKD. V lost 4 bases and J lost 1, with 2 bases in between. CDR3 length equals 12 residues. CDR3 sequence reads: CAISASGNTIYF. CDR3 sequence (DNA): TGTGCCATCAGTGCTTCTGGAAACACCATATATTTT.

Written as DNA, the CDR3 is TGCGCCAGCAGCTCGGGACAGGGGGCGGAGTACTTC. This translates into CASSSGQGAEYF. The chain couples TRBV5-1 to TRBJ2-7, with 12 nucleotides matching TRBD1. Germline CDR1 SGHRS, CDR2 YFSETQ. V lost 3 bases, J lost 11 bases, and 3 bases stayed unmatched. The CDR3 is 12 residues long.

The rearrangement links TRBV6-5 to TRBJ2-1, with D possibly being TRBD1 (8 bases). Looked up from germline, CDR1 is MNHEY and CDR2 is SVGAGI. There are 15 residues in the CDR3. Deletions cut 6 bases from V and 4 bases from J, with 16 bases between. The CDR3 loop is CASRQHRGGYNEQFF. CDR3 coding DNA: TGTGCCAGCAGGCAACACAGGGGGGGATACAATGAGCAGTTCTTC.

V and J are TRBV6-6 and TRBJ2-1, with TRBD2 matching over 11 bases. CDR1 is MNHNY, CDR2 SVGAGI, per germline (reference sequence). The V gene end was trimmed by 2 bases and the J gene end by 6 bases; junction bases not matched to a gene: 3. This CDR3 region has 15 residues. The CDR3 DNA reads TGTGCCAGCAGTTACCCCGGACTAGCGGGCAATGAGCAGTTCTTC. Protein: CASSYPGLAGNEQFF.

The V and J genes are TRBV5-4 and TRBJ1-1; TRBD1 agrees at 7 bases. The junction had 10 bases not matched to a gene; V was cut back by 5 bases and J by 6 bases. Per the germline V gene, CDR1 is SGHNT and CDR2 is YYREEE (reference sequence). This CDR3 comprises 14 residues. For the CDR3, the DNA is TGTGCCAGCAGTTTAGGGGACAGTATCGCTGAAGCTTTCTTT. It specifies CASSLGDSIAEAFF.

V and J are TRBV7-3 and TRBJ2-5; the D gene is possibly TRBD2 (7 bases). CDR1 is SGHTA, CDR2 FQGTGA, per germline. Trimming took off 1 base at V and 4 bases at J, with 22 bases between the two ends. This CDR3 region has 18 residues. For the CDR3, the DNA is TGTGCCAGCAGCTTAATCGGTGGCGGTGCGGGGGCCGGAGAGACCCAGTACTTC. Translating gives CASSLIGGGAGAGETQYF.

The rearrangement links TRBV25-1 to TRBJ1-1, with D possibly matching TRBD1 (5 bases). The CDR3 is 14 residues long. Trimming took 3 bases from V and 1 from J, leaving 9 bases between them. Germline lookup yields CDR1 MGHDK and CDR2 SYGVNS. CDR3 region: CASSEGGWNTEAFF. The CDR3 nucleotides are TGTGCCAGCAGTGAGGGGGGGTGGAACACTGAAGCTTTCTTT.

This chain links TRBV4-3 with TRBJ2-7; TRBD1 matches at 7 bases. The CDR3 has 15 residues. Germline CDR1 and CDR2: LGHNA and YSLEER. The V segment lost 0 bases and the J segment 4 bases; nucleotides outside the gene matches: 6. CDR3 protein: CASSQESRGHYEQYF. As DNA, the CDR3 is TGCGCCAGCAGCCAAGAATCGAGGGGGCATTACGAGCAGTACTTC.

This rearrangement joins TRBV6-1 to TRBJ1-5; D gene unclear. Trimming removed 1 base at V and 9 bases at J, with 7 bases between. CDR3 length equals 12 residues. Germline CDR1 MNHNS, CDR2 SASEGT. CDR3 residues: CASSEGAGPQHF. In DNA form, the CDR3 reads TGTGCCAGCAGTGAAGGAGCAGGGCCCCAGCATTTT.

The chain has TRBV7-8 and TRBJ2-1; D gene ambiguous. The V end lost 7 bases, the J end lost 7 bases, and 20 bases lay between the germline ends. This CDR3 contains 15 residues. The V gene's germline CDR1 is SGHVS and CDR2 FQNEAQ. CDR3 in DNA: TGTGCCAGCACCGGTAGAGGCCCGCCATGGAATGAGCAGTTCTTC. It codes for CASTGRGPPWNEQFF. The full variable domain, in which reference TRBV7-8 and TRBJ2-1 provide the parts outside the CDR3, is GAGVSQSPRYKVAKRGQDVALRCDPISGHVSLFWYQQALGQGPEFLTYFQNEAQLDKSGLPSDRFFAERPEGSVSTLKIQRTQQEDSAVYLCASTGRGPPWNEQFFGPGTRLTVL.

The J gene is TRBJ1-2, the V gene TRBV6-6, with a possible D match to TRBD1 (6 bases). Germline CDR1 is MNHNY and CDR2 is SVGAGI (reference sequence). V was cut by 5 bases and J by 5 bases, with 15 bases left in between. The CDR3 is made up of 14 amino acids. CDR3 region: CASSVGQLPYGYTF. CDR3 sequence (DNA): TGTGCCAGCAGTGTAGGACAGCTACCATATGGCTACACCTTC.

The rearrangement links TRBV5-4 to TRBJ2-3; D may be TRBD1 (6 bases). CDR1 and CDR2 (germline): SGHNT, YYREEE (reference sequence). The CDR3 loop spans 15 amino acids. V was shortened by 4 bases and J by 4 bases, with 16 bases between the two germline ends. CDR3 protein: CASSPQGSIPDTQYF. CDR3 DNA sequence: TGTGCCAGCAGCCCCCAGGGGAGCATCCCAGATACGCAGTATTTT.

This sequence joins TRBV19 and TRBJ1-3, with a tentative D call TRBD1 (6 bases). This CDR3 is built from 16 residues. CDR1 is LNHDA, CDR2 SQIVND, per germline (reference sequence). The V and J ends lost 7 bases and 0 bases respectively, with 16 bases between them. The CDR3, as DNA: TGTGCCAGTAAACTTACAGGGTGGAGCTCTGGAAACACCATATATTTT. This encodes CASKLTGWSSGNTIYF.

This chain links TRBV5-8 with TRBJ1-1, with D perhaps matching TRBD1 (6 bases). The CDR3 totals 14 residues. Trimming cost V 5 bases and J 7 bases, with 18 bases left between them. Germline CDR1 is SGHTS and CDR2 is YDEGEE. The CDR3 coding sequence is TGTGCCAGCAGAGGTCCAGGGGCCTTGGGTGAAGCTTTCTTT. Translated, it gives CASRGPGALGEAFF.